This T cell receptor beta chain was sequenced in a study of T-cell memory formation after mild COVID-19. Germline assignment: CDR1 LGHDT and CDR2 YNNKEL (reference sequence). V shed 2 bases and J shed 4 bases, with 9 bases lying between them. CDR3 length equals 14 residues. This clonotype appeared a few times. TCRdb fed the 5' RACE reads into MiXCR, producing one record per CDR3 protein. The data contain approximately 500,000 distinct CDR3 sequences, more than 20% of them singletons. Material: PBMCs or a T cell subset sorted from them (not recorded which). V gene TRBV3-1 combines with J gene TRBJ1-5; no reliable D call. This sequence originates from an adult woman who had mild COVID-19 (a few samples of this study predate the infection). Cell type and time point are not known. CDR3 in amino acids: CASSQNLLNQPQHF. Here the CDR3 DNA reads TGTGCCAGCAGCCAAAACCTGTTGAATCAGCCCCAGCATTTT. Variable domain in full (rest from reference TRBV3-1 and TRBJ1-5): DTAVSQTPKYLVTQMGNDKSIKCEQNLGHDTMYWYKQDSKKFLKIMFSYNNKELIINETVPNRFSPKSPDKAHLNLHINSLELGDSAVYFCASSQNLLNQPQHFGDGTRLSIL.